This T cell receptor beta chain appears in the sequencing data of a study of T-cell memory formation after mild COVID-19. Study-level results: That cross-reactive memory joined was suggested by some responding clones appearing in pre-infection memory.

TCRdb ran MiXCR on the 5' RACE reads and lists one entry per CDR3 protein. The table includes around 7,000 distinct CDR3 sequences, 50% to 75% detected once. With respect to this clonotype: The antigen is not known.

Germline V gives CDR1 SGHRS, CDR2 YFSETQ. There are 16 residues in the CDR3. V was clipped by 4 bases and J by 4 bases, with 20 bases between them. V and J are TRBV5-1 and TRBJ1-1; tentative D call: TRBD1 (6 bases). This TCR came from an adult who had mild COVID-19 (a few samples of this study predate the infection). Cell type and time point are not known. Material: PBMCs or a T cell subset sorted from them (not recorded which). The CDR3 sequence: CASSLISQTGSTEAFF. Here the CDR3 DNA reads TGCGCCAGCAGCCTAATTTCCCAGACAGGATCCACTGAAGCTTTCTTT.